This T cell receptor (beta chain) stems from a study of blood T cell repertoires in COVID-19. Study background: Spain, Italy and the United States supplied samples that represented acute and convalescent COVID-19. Nucleic acid was either cDNA or gDNA, and it came from T cells, B-cell-depleted T cells, or PBMCs.

In the original processing: Nucleated cell number was recorded as an estimate derived from reference gene primer amplification. Profiling relied on immunoSEQ multiplex PCR, and the TCRdb table lists in-frame clones only, not all of them. The V and J calls and the clone size are those of that table, but D and trimming were determined from the DNA. In the table there are some 200,000 clones, approximately 90% of which are singletons. Germline V lookup: CDR1 KGHSH, CDR2 LQKENI. V lost 6 bases, J lost 3 bases, and 8 bases stayed unmatched. This CDR3 has 14 amino acids. V gene TRBV18 combines with J gene TRBJ2-7; 7 positions match TRBD1. Sequencing was done on a sample of peripheral blood. This clonotype was sampled from a man aged 40-49 years with active or convalescent COVID-19. CDR3 protein: CASSRGDSLYEQYF. The CDR3 DNA sequence: TGTGCCAGCTCGCGAGGGGACAGCCTCTACGAGCAGTACTTC.